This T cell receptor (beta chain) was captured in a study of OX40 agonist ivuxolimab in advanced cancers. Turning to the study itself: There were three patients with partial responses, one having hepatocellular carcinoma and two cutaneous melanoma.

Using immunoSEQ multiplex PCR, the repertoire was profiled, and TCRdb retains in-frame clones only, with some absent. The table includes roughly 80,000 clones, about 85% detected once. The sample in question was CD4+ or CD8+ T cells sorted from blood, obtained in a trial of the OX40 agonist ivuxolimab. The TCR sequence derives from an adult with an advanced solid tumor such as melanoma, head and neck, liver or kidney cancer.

This CDR3 reads CASRGDFGNTIYF. The CDR3 DNA is TGTGCCAGCAGGGGGGACTTTGGAAACACCATATATTTT. V is TRBV2 and J is TRBJ1-3, with a tentative D call TRBD1 (5 bases). V was cut by 6 bases and J by 3 bases, with 9 bases left in between. Looked up from germline, CDR1 is SNHLY and CDR2 is FYNNEI. There are 13 residues in the CDR3.